This record concerns one T cell receptor (beta chain) sequence. The entry originates in a study of blood T cell repertoires in COVID-19. The method was immunoSEQ multiplex PCR; TCRdb's version includes in-frame clones alone and lacks a portion of them. The sample has roughly 38,000 clones, around 84% seen once. This CDR3 region has 14 residues. Germline V CDR1 and CDR2: MDHEN, SYDVKM. V shed 7 bases and J shed 15 bases, with 25 bases lying between them. This sequence was found in a man in his 70s with acute or convalescent COVID-19. The chain recombines TRBV28 with TRBJ2-1; D possibly corresponds to TRBD2 (5 bases). The source material was peripheral blood. The CDR3 is CASTPSLGTGNGFF. Written as DNA, the CDR3 is TGTGCCAGCACCCCTAGTTTAGGTACGGGGAATGGGTTCTTC.